This TCR beta chain was recorded in a study of T cells in Graves' hyperthyroidism and ophthalmopathy. This clonotype came up many times. The TCR beta CDR3 regions underwent amplification using RNA transcripts as the source. The HTBI primer set drove a first-round RT-PCR of the TCR CDR3. TCRdb reprocessed the multiplex PCR reads via MiXCR and lists one record per CDR3 protein. Of more than 650,000 distinct CDR3 sequences in the sample, around 13% are singletons; the top ten hold roughly 10%. The CDR3 covers 15 residues. The V gene's germline CDR1 is SNHLY and CDR2 FYNNEI. Trimming shortened V by 6 bases and J by 7 bases, and 22 bases separated the two germline ends.

Input material: blood. This sequence originates from a woman aged 18-29 years with Graves' hyperthyroidism. V gene TRBV2 combines with J gene TRBJ2-7; D possibly uses TRBD1 or TRBD2 (5 bases each). CDR3 sequence reads: CASRPLYRPEGEQYF. The CDR3, as DNA: TGTGCCAGCAGACCTCTATACAGGCCCGAGGGAGAGCAGTACTTC. The full variable domain, completed using reference TRBV2 and TRBJ2-7, is EPEVTQTPSHQVTQMGQEVILRCVPISNHLYFYWYRQILGQKVEFLVSFYNNEISEKSEIFDDQFSVERPDGSNFTLKIRSTKLEDSAMYFCASRPLYRPEGEQYFGPGTRLTVT.